Below are 10 T cell receptor beta chains sequenced from a single sample in a study of a mutant IDH1 vaccine in newly diagnosed glioma. Sample time point: week 35, safety follow-up. Doses consisted of 300 ug of mutant IDH1 20-mer peptide each, paired with topical imiquimod. No cognate antigen is known for these TCRs. TCRdb's table, derived via immunoSEQ multiplex PCR, lists solely in-frame clones and lacks some. The sample consists of some 61,000 clones, 84% of them appearing once. The sample was PBMCs, taken from a glioma patient whose treatment included an IDH1 peptide vaccine. These receptors were taken from a man younger than 30 with glioma.

This rearrangement joins TRBV15 to TRBJ2-7; TRBD1 matches at 9 bases. This CDR3 contains 14 residues. The V and J ends lost 6 bases and 7 bases, in that order; junction bases with no gene match: 10. Germline V CDR1 and CDR2: LNHNV, YYDKDF (reference sequence). CDR3: CATSPGTGYREQYF. In DNA, the CDR3 is TGTGCCACCAGTCCCGGGACAGGGTACAGAGAGCAGTACTTC.

V is TRBV28 and J is TRBJ2-5; 8 bases match TRBD1. The CDR3 loop spans 15 amino acids. With 2 bases clipped from V and 2 bases from J, the junction kept 4 bases outside the gene matches. Per the germline V gene, CDR1 is MDHEN and CDR2 is SYDVKM. CDR3 loop: CASSLRTGLQETQYF. The DNA for the CDR3 is TGTGCCAGCAGTTTAAGGACAGGGCTTCAAGAGACCCAGTACTTC.

The chain carries TRBV25-1 and TRBJ2-7; weak D call: TRBD1 (7 bases). Germline V gene data show CDR1 as MGHDK and CDR2 as SYGVNS. V was trimmed by 10 bases and J by 6 bases, leaving 10 bases between them. This CDR3 region has 10 residues. The CDR3 DNA sequence: TGTGCCACCCAGGGGGGCGAGCAGTACTTC. It encodes CATQGGEQYF.

This chain links TRBV7-8 with TRBJ1-1; TRBD1 aligns across 8 bases. The CDR3 covers 16 residues. V shed 1 base and J 0 bases; nucleotides not matched to a gene: 4. CDR1 SGHVS and CDR2 FQNEAQ come from the germline V gene. The CDR3 DNA sequence: TGTGCCAGCAGCTTAGATCAGGGGGCAGTGAACACTGAAGCTTTCTTT. It is translated as CASSLDQGAVNTEAFF.

There are a few counts of this clone. The chain is built from TRBV30 and TRBJ1-3; D is possibly TRBD1 (5 bases). Trimming stripped 2 bases from V and 0 bases from J, with 8 bases between. Germline V gives CDR1 GTSNPN, CDR2 SVGIG (reference sequence). This CDR3 has 14 residues. The CDR3 region has the DNA TGTGCCTGGAGTATAGACAGCTCTGGAAACACCATATATTTT. Translated: CAWSIDSSGNTIYF.

The V call is TRBV5-6, the J call TRBJ2-1; D may be TRBD1 (6 bases). This CDR3 has 14 residues. The V end was cut by 4 bases, the J end by 4 bases, with 12 bases between. Germline-derived CDR1 and CDR2 are SGHDT and YYEEEE. CDR3 loop: CASSIPQGYNEQFF. The CDR3 DNA reads as TGTGCCAGCAGCATACCCCAGGGGTACAATGAGCAGTTCTTC.

The chain couples TRBV18 to TRBJ2-6; D not resolved. This CDR3 has 13 amino acids. Trimming took off 10 bases at V and 1 base at J, with 8 bases between the two ends. CDR1 KGHSH and CDR2 LQKENI come from the germline V gene. CDR3 DNA sequence: TGTGCCACCAAACCTTCTGGGGCCAACGTCCTGACTTTC. Translating it yields CATKPSGANVLTF.

Regarding this clone: Other DNA sequences within the sample encode an identical CDR3. The V call is TRBV28, the J call TRBJ1-5; 9 bases agree with TRBD1. This CDR3 has 15 residues. The germline gives CDR1 MDHEN, CDR2 SYDVKM. With V trimmed by 5 bases and J by 4 bases, 6 bases remained unmatched. The CDR3 sequence is CASSLIQGANQPQHF. The CDR3 DNA is TGTGCCAGCAGTCTTATACAGGGGGCAAATCAGCCCCAGCATTTT.

V usage is TRBV2 and J usage is TRBJ2-6; D is unclear. This CDR3 spans 14 amino acids. Germline V CDR1 and CDR2: SNHLY, FYNNEI. The V end was cut by 7 bases, the J end by 3 bases, with 10 bases between. The chain's CDR3 is CASTRNLGANVLTF. As DNA, the CDR3 is TGTGCCAGCACTAGGAATCTTGGGGCCAACGTCCTGACTTTC.

This sequence joins TRBV5-4 and TRBJ2-2; D unclear. From germline, CDR1 is SGHNT and CDR2 YYREEE (reference sequence). This CDR3 comprises 14 residues. Between the trimmed V and J ends, which lost 0 bases and 5 bases, there was a span of 8 bases. The CDR3 is CASSLEVWTGELFF. The DNA for the CDR3 is TGTGCCAGCAGCTTGGAGGTCTGGACCGGGGAGCTGTTTTTT.